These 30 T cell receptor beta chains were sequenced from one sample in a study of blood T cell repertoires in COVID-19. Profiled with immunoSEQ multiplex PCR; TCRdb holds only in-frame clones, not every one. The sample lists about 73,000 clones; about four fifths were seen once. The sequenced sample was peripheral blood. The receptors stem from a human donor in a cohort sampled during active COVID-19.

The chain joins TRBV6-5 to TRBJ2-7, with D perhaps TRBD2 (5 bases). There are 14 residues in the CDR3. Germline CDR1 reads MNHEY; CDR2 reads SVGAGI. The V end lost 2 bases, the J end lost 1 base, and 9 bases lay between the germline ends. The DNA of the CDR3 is TGTGCCAGCAGTTACCGTCGGGGTTCCTACGAGCAGTACTTC. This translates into CASSYRRGSYEQYF.

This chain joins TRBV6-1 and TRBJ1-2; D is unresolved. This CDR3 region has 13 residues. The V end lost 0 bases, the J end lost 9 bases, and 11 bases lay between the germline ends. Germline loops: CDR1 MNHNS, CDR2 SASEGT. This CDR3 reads CASSEARSFRYTF. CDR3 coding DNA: TGTGCCAGCAGTGAAGCTAGAAGTTTCCGCTACACCTTC.

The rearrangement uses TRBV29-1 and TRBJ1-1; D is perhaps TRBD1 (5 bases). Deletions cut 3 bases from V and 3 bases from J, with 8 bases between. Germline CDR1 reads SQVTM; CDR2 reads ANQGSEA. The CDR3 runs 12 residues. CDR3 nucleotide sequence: TGCAGCGTTGAGGCAGGGTACACTGAAGCTTTCTTT. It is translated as CSVEAGYTEAFF.

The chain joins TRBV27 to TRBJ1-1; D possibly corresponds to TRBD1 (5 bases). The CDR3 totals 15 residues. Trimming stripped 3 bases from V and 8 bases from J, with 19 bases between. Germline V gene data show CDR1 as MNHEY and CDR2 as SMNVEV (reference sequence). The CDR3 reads CASSFRYLGQGEAFF. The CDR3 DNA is TGTGCCAGCAGTTTTCGCTATCTTGGGCAGGGCGAAGCTTTCTTT.

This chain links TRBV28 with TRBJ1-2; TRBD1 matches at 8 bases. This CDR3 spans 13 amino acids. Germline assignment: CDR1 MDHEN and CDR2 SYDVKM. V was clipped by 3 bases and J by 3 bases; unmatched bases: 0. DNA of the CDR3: TGTGCCAGCAGTTTGACAGGGGACTATGGCTACACCTTC. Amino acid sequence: CASSLTGDYGYTF.

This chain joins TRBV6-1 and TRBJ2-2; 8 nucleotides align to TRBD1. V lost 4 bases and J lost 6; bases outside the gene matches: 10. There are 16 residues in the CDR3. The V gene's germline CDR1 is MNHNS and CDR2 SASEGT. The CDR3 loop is CASSAGRQGIPGELFF. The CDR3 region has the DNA TGTGCCAGCAGTGCAGGGAGACAGGGGATCCCCGGGGAGCTGTTTTTT.

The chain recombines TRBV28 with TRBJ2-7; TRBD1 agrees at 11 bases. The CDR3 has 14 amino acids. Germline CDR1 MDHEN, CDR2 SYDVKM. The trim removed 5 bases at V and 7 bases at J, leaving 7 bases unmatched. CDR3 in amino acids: CASSPGQGVGEQYF. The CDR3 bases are TGTGCCAGCAGTCCGGGACAGGGGGTAGGAGAGCAGTACTTC.

The CDR3 coding sequence is TGTGCCAGCAGTTCCGGACAAGGCTTGGGCACCGGGGAGCTGTTTTTT. It yields the protein CASSSGQGLGTGELFF. The rearrangement uses TRBV6-5 and TRBJ2-2; a possible D gene is TRBD1 (5 bases). Trimming took 4 bases from V and 4 from J, leaving 16 bases between them. The germline V gene has CDR1 MNHEY and CDR2 SVGAGI. The CDR3 contains 16 residues.

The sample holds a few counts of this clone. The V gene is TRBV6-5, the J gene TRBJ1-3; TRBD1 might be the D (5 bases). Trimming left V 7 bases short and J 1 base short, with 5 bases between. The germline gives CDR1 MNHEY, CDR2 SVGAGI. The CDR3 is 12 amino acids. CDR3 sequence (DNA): TGTGCCAGCAAGGGGTCTGGAAACACCATATATTTT. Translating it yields CASKGSGNTIYF.

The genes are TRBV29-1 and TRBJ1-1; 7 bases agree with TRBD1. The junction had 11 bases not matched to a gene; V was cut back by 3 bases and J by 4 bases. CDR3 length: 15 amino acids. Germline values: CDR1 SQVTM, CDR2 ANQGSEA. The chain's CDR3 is CSVDLNRGGRTEAFF. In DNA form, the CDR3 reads TGCAGCGTTGATCTTAACAGGGGTGGCCGCACTGAAGCTTTCTTT.

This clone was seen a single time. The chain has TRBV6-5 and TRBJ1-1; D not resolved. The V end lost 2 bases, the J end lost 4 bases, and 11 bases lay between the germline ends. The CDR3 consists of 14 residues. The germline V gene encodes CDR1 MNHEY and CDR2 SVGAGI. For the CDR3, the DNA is TGTGCCAGCAGTTACGTCTCGAGAAGCACTGAAGCTTTCTTT. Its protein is CASSYVSRSTEAFF.

DNA of the CDR3: TGTGCCAGTAGTACTTTACTAGCGGGGGTTTCCTACAATGAGCAGTTCTTC. This encodes CASSTLLAGVSYNEQFF. This rearrangement joins TRBV19 to TRBJ2-1; 11 nucleotides match TRBD2. Germline trimming cut 4 bases from V and 1 base from J; bases unmatched to any gene: 6. The CDR3 runs 17 residues. Germline V gene data show CDR1 as LNHDA and CDR2 as SQIVND (reference sequence).

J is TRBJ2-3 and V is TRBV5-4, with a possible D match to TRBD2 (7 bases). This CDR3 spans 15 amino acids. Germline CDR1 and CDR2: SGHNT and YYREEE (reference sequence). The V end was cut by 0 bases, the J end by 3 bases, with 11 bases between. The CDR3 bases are TGTGCCAGCAGCTTGGCACAGGGAGGGACAGATACGCAGTATTTT. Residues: CASSLAQGGTDTQYF.

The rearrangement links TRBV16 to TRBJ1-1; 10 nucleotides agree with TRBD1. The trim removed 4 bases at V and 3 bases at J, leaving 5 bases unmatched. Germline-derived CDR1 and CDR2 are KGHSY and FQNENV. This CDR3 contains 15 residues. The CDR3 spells CASSRGQGWDTEAFF. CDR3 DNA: TGTGCCAGCAGCCGGGGACAGGGGTGGGACACTGAAGCTTTCTTT. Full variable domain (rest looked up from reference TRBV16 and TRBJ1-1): GEEVAQTPKHLVRGEGQKAKLYCAPIKGHSYVFWYQQVLKNEFKFLISFQNENVFDETGMPKERFSAKCLPNSPCSLEIQATKLEDSAVYFCASSRGQGWDTEAFFGQGTRLTVV.

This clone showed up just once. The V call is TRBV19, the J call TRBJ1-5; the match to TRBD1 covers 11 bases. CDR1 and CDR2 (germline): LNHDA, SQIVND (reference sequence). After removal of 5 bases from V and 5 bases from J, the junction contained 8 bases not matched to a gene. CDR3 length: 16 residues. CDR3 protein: CASSSRTGGVYQPQHF. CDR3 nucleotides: TGTGCCAGTAGTTCACGGACAGGGGGCGTATATCAGCCCCAGCATTTT.

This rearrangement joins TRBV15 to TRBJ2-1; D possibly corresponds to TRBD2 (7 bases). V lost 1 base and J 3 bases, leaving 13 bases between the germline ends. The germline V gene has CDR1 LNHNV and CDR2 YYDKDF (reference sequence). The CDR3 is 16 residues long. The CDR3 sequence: CATSRGGGLNYNEQFF. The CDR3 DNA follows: TGTGCCACCAGCAGAGGGGGGGGGCTGAACTACAATGAGCAGTTCTTC.

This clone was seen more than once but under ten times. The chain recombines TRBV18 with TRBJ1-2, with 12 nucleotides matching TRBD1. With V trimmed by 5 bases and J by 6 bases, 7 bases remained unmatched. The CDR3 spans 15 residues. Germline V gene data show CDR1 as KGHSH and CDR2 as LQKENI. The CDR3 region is CASSAGDRGLHGYTF. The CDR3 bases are TGTGCCAGCTCAGCCGGGGACAGGGGGCTTCATGGCTACACCTTC.

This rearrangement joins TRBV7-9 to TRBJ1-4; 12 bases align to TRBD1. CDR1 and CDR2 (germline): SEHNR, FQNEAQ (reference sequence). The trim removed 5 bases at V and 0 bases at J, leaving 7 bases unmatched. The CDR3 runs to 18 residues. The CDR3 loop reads CASSLGQGAFATNEKLFF. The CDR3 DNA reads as TGTGCCAGCAGCCTGGGACAGGGGGCCTTTGCAACTAATGAAAAACTGTTTTTT.

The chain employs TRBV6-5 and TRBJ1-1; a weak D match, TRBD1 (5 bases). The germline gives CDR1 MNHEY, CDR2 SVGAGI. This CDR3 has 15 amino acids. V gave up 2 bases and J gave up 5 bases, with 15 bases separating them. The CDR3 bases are TGTGCCAGCAGTTACGACAGCATTGGGGTGACTGAAGCTTTCTTT. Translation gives CASSYDSIGVTEAFF.

CDR3 sequence reads: CASSYSGGRYEQYF. The CDR3 nucleotides read TGTGCCAGCAGTTATTCAGGGGGACGTTACGAGCAGTACTTC. The chain couples TRBV6-6 to TRBJ2-7; 7 nucleotides align to TRBD1. The CDR3 is 14 amino acids. The junction had 6 bases not matched to a gene; V was cut back by 3 bases and J by 4 bases. Germline-derived CDR1 and CDR2 are MNHNY and SVGAGI (reference sequence).

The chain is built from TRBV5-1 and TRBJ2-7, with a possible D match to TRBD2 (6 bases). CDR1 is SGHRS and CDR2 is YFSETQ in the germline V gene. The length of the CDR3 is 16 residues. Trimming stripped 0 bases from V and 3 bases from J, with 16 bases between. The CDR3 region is CASSLARAGRGYEQYF. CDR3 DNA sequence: TGCGCCAGCAGCTTGGCAAGGGCGGGGAGAGGCTACGAGCAGTACTTC.

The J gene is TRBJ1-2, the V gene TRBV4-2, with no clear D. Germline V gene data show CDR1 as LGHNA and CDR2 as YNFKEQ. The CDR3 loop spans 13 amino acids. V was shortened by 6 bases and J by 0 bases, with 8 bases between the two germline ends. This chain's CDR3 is CASRPAANYGYTF. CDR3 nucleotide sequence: TGTGCCAGCAGACCTGCAGCTAACTATGGCTACACCTTC.

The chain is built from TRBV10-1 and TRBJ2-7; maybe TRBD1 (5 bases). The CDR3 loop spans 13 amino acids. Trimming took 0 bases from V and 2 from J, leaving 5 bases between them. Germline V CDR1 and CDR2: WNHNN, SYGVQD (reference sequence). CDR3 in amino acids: CASSESTAYEQYF. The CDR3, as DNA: TGCGCCAGCAGTGAGTCGACAGCCTACGAGCAGTACTTC.

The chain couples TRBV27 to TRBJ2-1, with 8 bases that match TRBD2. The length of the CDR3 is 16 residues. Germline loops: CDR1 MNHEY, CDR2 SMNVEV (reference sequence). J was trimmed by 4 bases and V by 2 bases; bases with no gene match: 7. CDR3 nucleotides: TGTGCCAGCAGTTTAGCGGGCGGGGGGCCATACAATGAGCAGTTCTTC. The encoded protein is CASSLAGGGPYNEQFF.

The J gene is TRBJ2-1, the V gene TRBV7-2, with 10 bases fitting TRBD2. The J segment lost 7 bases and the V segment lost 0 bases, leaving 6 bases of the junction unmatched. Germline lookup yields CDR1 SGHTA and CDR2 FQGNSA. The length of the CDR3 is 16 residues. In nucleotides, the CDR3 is TGTGCCAGCAGCTTAGCTCAAGCGGGGGGGCAGAATGAGCAGTTCTTC. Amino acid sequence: CASSLAQAGGQNEQFF.

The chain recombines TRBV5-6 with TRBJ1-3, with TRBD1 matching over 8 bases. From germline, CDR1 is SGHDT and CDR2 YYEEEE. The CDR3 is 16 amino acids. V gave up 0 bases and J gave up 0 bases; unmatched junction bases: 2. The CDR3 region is CASSLGDRSSGNTIYF. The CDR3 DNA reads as TGTGCCAGCAGCTTGGGGGACAGGAGCTCTGGAAACACCATATATTTT.

In DNA form, the CDR3 reads TGTGCCAGCAGCCCTGACTACAGGGGAACTAATGAAAAACTGTTTTTT. This gives the protein CASSPDYRGTNEKLFF. The rearrangement joins TRBV3-1 (or the pseudogene TRBV3-2) to TRBJ1-4; TRBD1 agrees at 7 bases. Germline CDR1 is LGHDT and CDR2 is YNNKEL (reference sequence). V shed 4 bases, J shed 1 base, and the junction held 6 bases outside the gene matches. CDR3 length: 16 residues.

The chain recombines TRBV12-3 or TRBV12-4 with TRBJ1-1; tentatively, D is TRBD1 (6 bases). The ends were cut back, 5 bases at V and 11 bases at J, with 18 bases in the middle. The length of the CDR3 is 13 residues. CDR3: CASSPGTHGWAFF. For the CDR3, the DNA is TGTGCCAGCAGTCCGGGGACACATGGCTGGGCTTTCTTT.

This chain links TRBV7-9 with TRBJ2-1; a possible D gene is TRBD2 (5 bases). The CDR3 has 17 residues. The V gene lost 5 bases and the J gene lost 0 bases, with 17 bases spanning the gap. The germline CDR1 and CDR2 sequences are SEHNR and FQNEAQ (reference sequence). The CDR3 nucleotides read TGTGCCAGCAGCCCCGGGGAGATACTCAGCTCCTACAATGAGCAGTTCTTC. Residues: CASSPGEILSSYNEQFF. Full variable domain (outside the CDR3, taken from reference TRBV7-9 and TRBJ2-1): DTGVSQNPRHKITKRGQNVTFRCDPISEHNRLYWYRQTLGQGPEFLTYFQNEAQLEKSRLLSDRFSAERPKGSFSTLEIQRTEQGDSAMYLCASSPGEILSSYNEQFFGPGTRLTVL.

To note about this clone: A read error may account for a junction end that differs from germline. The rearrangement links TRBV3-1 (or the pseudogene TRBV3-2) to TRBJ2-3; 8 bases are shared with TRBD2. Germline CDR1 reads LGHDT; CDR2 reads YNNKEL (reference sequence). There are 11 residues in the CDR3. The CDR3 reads CASSQGGLVVF. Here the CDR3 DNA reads TGTGCCAGCAGCCAAGGGGGACTAGTCGTGTTT.